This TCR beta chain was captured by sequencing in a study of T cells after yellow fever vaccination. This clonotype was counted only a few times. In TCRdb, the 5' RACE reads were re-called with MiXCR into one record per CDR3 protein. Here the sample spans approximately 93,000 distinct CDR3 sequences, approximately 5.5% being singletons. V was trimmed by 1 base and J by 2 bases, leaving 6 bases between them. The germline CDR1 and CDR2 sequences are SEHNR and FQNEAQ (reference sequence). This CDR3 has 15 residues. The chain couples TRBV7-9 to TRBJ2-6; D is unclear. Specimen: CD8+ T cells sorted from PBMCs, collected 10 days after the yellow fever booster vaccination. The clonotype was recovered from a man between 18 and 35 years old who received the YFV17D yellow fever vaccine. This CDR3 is CASSLGSTGANVLTF. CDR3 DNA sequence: TGTGCCAGCAGCTTAGGTAGCACTGGGGCCAACGTCCTGACTTTC.